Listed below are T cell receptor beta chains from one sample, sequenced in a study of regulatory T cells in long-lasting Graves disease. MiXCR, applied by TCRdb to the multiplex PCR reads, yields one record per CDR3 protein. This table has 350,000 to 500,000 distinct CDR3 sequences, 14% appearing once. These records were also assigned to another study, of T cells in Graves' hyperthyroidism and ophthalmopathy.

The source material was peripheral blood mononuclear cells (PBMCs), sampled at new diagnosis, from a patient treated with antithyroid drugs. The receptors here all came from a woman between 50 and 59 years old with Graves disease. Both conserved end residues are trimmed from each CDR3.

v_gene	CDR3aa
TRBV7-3	ASSPYPQRAYTDTQY
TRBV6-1	ASSPPGGGSNQPQH
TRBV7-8	ASSSTGGVTGELF
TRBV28	ASKGGTGSEAF
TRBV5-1	ASSPGTSGSHEQF
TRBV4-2	ASSQDHNSLNYGYT
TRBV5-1	ASSQFSGRSSYEQY
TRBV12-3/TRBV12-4	ASSLLAGYDEQF
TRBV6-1	ASSEAEPRMGKLF
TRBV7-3	ASSLMGLAGGLGYNEQF
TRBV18	ASSPATANTEAF
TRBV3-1	ASSEAGAPQETQY
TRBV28	ASSLWGRDYNEQF
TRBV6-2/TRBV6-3	ASMLSQGANEQY
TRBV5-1	ASSLSPIGREYEQY
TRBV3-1	ASSPRDLGGSDTQY
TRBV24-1	ATSERHGIGGNEQF
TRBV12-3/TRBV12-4	ASSLGQKQY
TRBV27	ASSGTGVNEQF
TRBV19	ASSILGLAGGFREQF
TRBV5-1	ASGDQDSTDTQY
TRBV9	ASRRGGTGNTGELF
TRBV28	ASSLRQEPYEQY
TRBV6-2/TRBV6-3	ASNQAASPTDTQY
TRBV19	ASTPGGRGNQPQH
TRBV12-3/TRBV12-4	ASSPLSSGVQGEQF
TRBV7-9	ASRIGAAGRTF
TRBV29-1	SVETVDEQY
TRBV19	ASSRKGQTSGRARTGELF
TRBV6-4	ASSDSDRSTDTQY
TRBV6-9	ASSYTGAGNQPQH
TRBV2	ASRTGFDQPQH
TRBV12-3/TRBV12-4	ASSFPTLTNQAF
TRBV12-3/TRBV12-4	ASSPGLARGGTGELF
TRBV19	ASSWDRGPTYEQY
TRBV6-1	ASSDVQGRIQPQH
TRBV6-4	ASSDSMTGGLGNQPQH
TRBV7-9	ASSLGGEVEPQETQY
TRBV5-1	ASSPRTNSGGTQY
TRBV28	ASSLQASGVTSTQY
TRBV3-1	ASSQWSGLHNEQF
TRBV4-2	ASSQEVGVVLETQY
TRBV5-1	ASSLEIANTDTQY
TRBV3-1	ASSPSTSEPLLDYNEQF
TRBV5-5	ASSLVAGGPFFNEQF
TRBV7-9	ASSFGRGLRY
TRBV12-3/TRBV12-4	ATMRQGALDTQY
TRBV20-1	SAPPGTSDTQY
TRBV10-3	AILPTDPVSGANVLT
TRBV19	ASSIGGGKGQPQH
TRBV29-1	SVGGREGGTGELF
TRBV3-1	ASSQDLGQGYNEQF
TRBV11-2	ASSLKAEQPQH
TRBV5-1	ASSSQGASGNTIY
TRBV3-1	ASSPSGIQTDTQY
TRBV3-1	ASSHRREDTQY
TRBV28	ASSDGRQTQY
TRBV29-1	SVFREFGGTDTQY